This T cell receptor (beta chain) was profiled in a study of T cell responses to AZD1222 COVID-19 vaccine. The CDR3 runs to 15 residues. The germline V gene encodes CDR1 MNHEY and CDR2 SMNVEV (reference sequence). The J segment lost 9 bases and the V segment lost 3 bases, leaving 10 bases of the junction unmatched. The data were produced by immunoSEQ multiplex PCR, yet TCRdb's version contains in-frame clones alone and is incomplete. Of some 200,000 clones listed, around 90% are singletons. V is TRBV27 and J is TRBJ2-5; TRBD2 aligns across 10 bases. The material sequenced was peripheral blood, taken 28 days after the second dose of the MenACWY control vaccine. The origin of this receptor is an adult who received the MenACWY meningococcal vaccine as a control. The CDR3 region has the DNA TGTGCCAGCAGTTTCCGGGCTAGCGGGGGCCAGGCCCAGTACTTC. Translation gives CASSFRASGGQAQYF.